Listed below are T cell receptor beta chains from one sample, sequenced in a study of cytomegalovirus exposure and HLA in healthy donors. The assay was immunoSEQ multiplex PCR, and TCRdb's table has in-frame clones only and misses some. Among 150,000 or so clones, around 10% were seen once, and the ten largest hold approximately 1.7%. Sample: PBMCs. The source is a man in his fifties or sixties in good health and CMV-seronegative. Each CDR3 is given with its conserved first and last residue. The order of the fields is V gene, clone size, J gene, D gene, CDR3 DNA, CDR3 protein. The D gene is left open where the match is weak. The size field is filled for only some rows; it gives once, few, many or a size class.

>TRBV28|.|TRBJ2-7|TRBD2
TGTGCCAGCAGTTACGCGGGGGGGAGTCGGGACGAGCAGTACTTC
CASSYAGGSRDEQYF
>TRBV5-4|few|TRBJ2-7|TRBD1
TGTGCCAGCAGTTTTGGGACGACAGGGACCTACGAGCAGTACTTC
CASSFGTTGTYEQYF
>TRBV7-6|many|TRBJ2-3|.
TGTGCCAGCAGCTGGGGGGACAGTAGCACAGATACGCAGTATTTT
CASSWGDSSTDTQYF
>TRBV5-1|.|TRBJ1-1|.
TGCGCCAGCAGCTTGCAACCCATAGAGGGTGAAGCTTTCTTT
CASSLQPIEGEAFF
>TRBV5-5|.|TRBJ2-1|TRBD2
TGTGCCAGCATTCCCGCGGGAGTTAAGGGTGAGCAGTTCTTC
CASIPAGVKGEQFF
>TRBV5-1|.|TRBJ1-4|.
TGCGCCAGCAGCCCACTGACGGGGGATATGAAAAAACTGTTTTTT
CASSPLTGDMKKLFF
>TRBV10-3|.|TRBJ1-1|.
TGTGCCATCAGTGCTCTTGAGACAGGAAACACTGAAGCTTTCTTT
CAISALETGNTEAFF
>TRBV18|few|TRBJ2-6|.
TGTGCCAGCTCACCTGTCCTCTCTGGGGCCAACGTCCTGACTTTC
CASSPVLSGANVLTF
>TRBV30|.|TRBJ1-5|.
TGTGCCTGGAGTGTACATCAGGAGGTACAGCCCCAGCATTTT
CAWSVHQEVQPQHF
>TRBV29-1|few|TRBJ2-7|TRBD2
TGCAGCGTTGAAGGGGGTAGCGGGTTCACCTACGAGCAGTACTTC
CSVEGGSGFTYEQYF
>TRBV10-3|.|TRBJ2-7|.
TGTGCCATCAGTGGGACTGCCTCCTACGAGCAGTACTTC
CAISGTASYEQYF
>TRBV11-2|.|TRBJ1-3|.
TGTGCCAGCAGCTTACCCTTTCACGTTCTGGCCTCTGGAAACACCATATATTTT
CASSLPFHVLASGNTIYF
>TRBV19|few|TRBJ2-3|TRBD2
TGTGCCAGTAGTATAGGTTTCCCTAGCGGGAGGAAAGATACGCAGTATTTT
CASSIGFPSGRKDTQYF
>TRBV4-1|few|TRBJ2-3|TRBD2
TGCGCCAGCAGCCTAGATGATAGCGGGAGGGCCGTTGGCCCAGATACGCAGTATTTT
CASSLDDSGRAVGPDTQYF
>TRBV18|.|TRBJ2-7|TRBD1
TGTGCCAGCTCACCAGAACGGGACAGCTCCTACGAGCAGTACTTC
CASSPERDSSYEQYF
>TRBV6-6|.|TRBJ2-7|.
TGTGCCAGCAGTTACGGCCAGGGATCCTACGAGCAGTACTTC
CASSYGQGSYEQYF
>TRBV5-1|few|TRBJ1-1|.
TGCGCCAGCAGCCTCGACAGAAATGAAGCTTTCTTT
CASSLDRNEAFF
>TRBV5-4|few|TRBJ1-2|.
TGTGCCAGCAGCTTCTCCGGGGACACTATTGGCTACACCTTC
CASSFSGDTIGYTF
>TRBV4-1|.|TRBJ1-2|TRBD1
TGCGCCAGCGCCGCGGGACAGGGGTCTTCCGTCTATGGCTACACCTTC
CASAAGQGSSVYGYTF
>TRBV5-1|few|TRBJ2-1|.
TGCGCCAGCAGCTTGGCTGTGAGCTCCTACAATGAGCAGTTCTTC
CASSLAVSSYNEQFF
>TRBV5-1|few|TRBJ1-1|TRBD1
TGCGCCAGCTGTTCCCAATTAACAGGGGGAGTCACTGAAGCTTTCTTT
CASCSQLTGGVTEAFF
>TRBV25-1|.|TRBJ2-7|TRBD2
TGTGCCAGCAGTGCACAGACTAGCGGGGGTGATACCTACGAGCAGTACTTC
CASSAQTSGGDTYEQYF
>TRBV6-1|few|TRBJ1-5|.
TGTGCCAGCAGTGAAGGGCGAGGTACCAATCAGCCCCAGCATTTT
CASSEGRGTNQPQHF
>TRBV4-2|.|TRBJ2-7|.
TGTGCCAGCAGCCAGATAACACCCCTGGGCGCAGCCTCCGAGCAGTACTTC
CASSQITPLGAASEQYF
>TRBV10-1|.|TRBJ2-1|.
TGCGCCAGCAGTGATCGGGGGAGCTCCTACAATGAGCAGTTCTTC
CASSDRGSSYNEQFF
>TRBV4-1|few|TRBJ1-1|.
TGCGCCAGCAGCCAAGATCTGGTACAGGGTCCTGAAGCTTTCTTT
CASSQDLVQGPEAFF
>TRBV11-2|few|TRBJ2-3|TRBD2
TGTGCCAGCAGTCGGGGACTAGCGGGAGCGGAAGATACGCAGTATTTT
CASSRGLAGAEDTQYF
>TRBV5-1|.|TRBJ1-1|.
TGCGCCAGCAGCTCCAGGGATAACACTGAAGCTTTCTTT
CASSSRDNTEAFF
>TRBV23-1|.|TRBJ2-6|.
TGCGCCAGCAGTCAAACGACAAGCTCTGGGGCCAACGTCCTGACTTTC
CASSQTTSSGANVLTF
>TRBV5-8|.|TRBJ1-2|.
TGTGCCAGCAGCCACGGGTCTGGCTTTGGCTACACCTTC
CASSHGSGFGYTF
>TRBV6-5|.|TRBJ1-6|.
TGTGCCAGCAGTTACCCGGGAGATTATTCACCCCTCCACTTT
CASSYPGDYSPLHF
>TRBV7-8|.|TRBJ2-7|.
TGTGCCAGCAGCTTCCACAGGTACGAGCAGTACTTC
CASSFHRYEQYF
>TRBV7-2|.|TRBJ1-2|.
TGTGCCAGCAGCTTAGAGTCAGGCAGAGATTACAACTATGGCTACACCTTC
CASSLESGRDYNYGYTF
>TRBV7-9|.|TRBJ1-4|.
TGTGCCAGCAGCTCCGGACAGTTGGGAAAACTGTTTTTT
CASSSGQLGKLFF
>TRBV27|.|TRBJ1-5|.
TGTGCCAGCAGACTCAACTTTGGGAGGCCCCAGCATTTT
CASRLNFGRPQHF
>TRBV7-3|.|TRBJ2-2|TRBD2
TGTGCCAGCAGCCCCCCGGGAGCGGGAGGGAACGGGGAGCTGTTTTTT
CASSPPGAGGNGELFF
>TRBV7-9|.|TRBJ2-6|.
TGTGCCAGCAGCTTAAAGGGACACAGCTCTGGGGCCAACGTCCTGACTTTC
CASSLKGHSSGANVLTF
>TRBV18|few|TRBJ1-1|.
TGTGCCAGCTCACCTCGTCGGGAGAACACTGAAGCTTTCTTT
CASSPRRENTEAFF
>TRBV14|.|TRBJ1-4|.
TGTGCCAGCAGCCCGAGGGCCCCTAATGAAAAACTGTTTTTT
CASSPRAPNEKLFF
>TRBV5-1|.|TRBJ2-2|.
TGCGCCAGCAGCTCGGGACTTTGGAACACCGGGGAGCTGTTTTTT
CASSSGLWNTGELFF
>TRBV19|few|TRBJ2-3|.
TGTGCCAGTAGTATAACGGCGGCAACCTTGGGCACAGATACGCAGTATTTT
CASSITAATLGTDTQYF
>TRBV30|few|TRBJ2-5|.
TGTGCCTGGAGTGTAGGGGGAATACGCCAAGAGACCCAGTACTTC
CAWSVGGIRQETQYF
>TRBV2|.|TRBJ2-6|.
TGTGCCAGCAGTGTAAACCCGGCTGGGGCCAACGTCCTGACTTTC
CASSVNPAGANVLTF
>TRBV5-1|.|TRBJ1-3|TRBD1
TGCGCCAGCAGCGGGACAGGTTCTGGAAACACCATATATTTT
CASSGTGSGNTIYF
>TRBV4-1|.|TRBJ2-5|.
TGCGCCAGCAGCCAAGAACGGATAGAGGAAGAGACCCAGTACTTC
CASSQERIEEETQYF
>TRBV10-2|few|TRBJ2-2|.
TGCGCCAGCAGTGAATTAGAGGGCGGGGAGCTGTTTTTT
CASSELEGGELFF